A few counts support the clone carrying this TCR beta chain. This CDR3 contains 14 residues. Trimming removed 7 bases from V and 0 bases from J, with 11 bases in between. MiXCR was run by TCRdb on the 5' RACE reads, yielding one entry per CDR3 protein. The sample consists of some 90,000 distinct CDR3 sequences, approximately 30% of them appearing once. The sample comes from a study of CD8 T cells in ankylosing spondylitis. Sequencing was performed on blood, either unsorted or a sorted T cell fraction (not recorded which). The TCR was taken from a male donor with ankylosing spondylitis or in good health (not recorded which). The rearrangement joins TRBV12-3 or TRBV12-4 to TRBJ2-3; D call uncertain. The CDR3 loop reads CASTPVMSTDTQYF. CDR3 nucleotides: TGTGCCAGCACTCCGGTTATGAGCACAGATACGCAGTATTTT.